This T cell receptor beta chain is drawn from a study of blood T cell repertoires in COVID-19 (dated by TCRdb to the early 2020s). Describing the broader study: Samples covering the acute and convalescent phases of COVID-19 were provided by collaborators in the United States, Italy and Spain. The prospective study material was composed of cDNA or gDNA derived from T cells, B-cell-depleted T cells, or PBMCs. Subjects who had been exposed to COVID-19, were actively infected with it, or had recovered from it provided the deeply sampled blood TCRbeta repertoires that made up the dataset. The repertoires were made available in a free public database intended to serve as a resource for research on the immune response to SARS-CoV-2. The samples were drawn from two sources: the first 160 participants of the ongoing ImmuneRACE study, and 1,200 or so subjects contributed by 6 global collaborators. A de-identified subject ID, COVID-19 status, age in years and sex were almost always included in the sample metadata. Where available, HLA class I and class II types were taken from metadata supplied by the sample provider and were not determined by assay-based typing.

V is pruned by 3 bases and J by 7 bases, leaving 4 bases of the junction without a gene match. The CDR3 numbers 13 residues from cysteine through phenylalanine. The DNA shown is the 39-base CDR3, in frame from base 1. Note on this clone: It lacks a known antigen. Base qualities are missing; no much larger clone stands one base away.

The immunoSEQ Assay, a bias-controlled multiplex PCR, was used to amplify TCRbeta CDR3 regions from genomic DNA. Concerning the study's data processing: The number of nucleated cells in each sample was estimated by amplification of reference gene primers within the assay. Sequence reads were collapsed and filtered to measure the absolute abundance of every unique TCRbeta CDR3 rearrangement. For each sample, productive Simpson clonality was calculated as the square root of Simpson's diversity index over productive rearrangements. TCRdb holds this immuneACCESS table with in-frame rearrangements only. Some clones are missing; in checked studies, unresolved V genes explain under half, and the rest has no known cause. The DNA gave D and trimming, while V, J and clone size come from that table. The sample yields 35,000 to 40,000 clones; approximately 84% were counted once. Approximately 32% of the sample is in the top ten clones.

The paper's findings and limits, for the study overall: The amount of clinical and demographic metadata varied by source and participant and was provided uncurated.

Whole blood was collected in K2EDTA tubes by collaborating institutions according to the institutions' own protocols. For TCRbeta analysis, collaborators shipped samples in one of three forms: frozen whole blood, isolated PBMCs, or DNA extracted from either of those sample types. The sequence came from an elderly man with active or convalescent COVID-19. The V and J segments used are TRBV12-3 or TRBV12-4 and TRBJ1-1, with TRBD1 identical over 8 junction bases. Sequencing was carried out using peripheral blood. Read as DNA, the sequence is TGTGCCAGCAGTTTTGGACAGGGTAGTGAAGCTTTCTTT. This sequence encodes CASSFGQGSEAFF.